These 28 T cell receptor beta chains share one sample of origin, sequenced in a study of blood T cells in healthy people across ages. PCR was performed a second time for roughly 7 to 12 cycles using a sample-barcoded 5' primer and a J-beta primer mix. TCRdb used MiXCR to reprocess the 5' RACE reads, holding one entry per CDR3 protein. The profile shows about 840,000 distinct CDR3 sequences, around 29% of them singletons. This sample was shared with a second study, whose subject was T cells of mothers and their children.

Sample: blood. These receptors were collected from a woman between 40 and 55 years old in good health.

The V and J genes are TRBV5-1 and TRBJ2-1; D may be TRBD1 or TRBD2 (5 bases each). Germline V CDR1 and CDR2: SGHRS, YFSETQ. The CDR3 contains 14 residues. V lost 4 bases and J 7 bases, leaving 15 bases between the germline ends. Here the CDR3 reads CASSPGTTVNEQFF. The CDR3 nucleotides are TGCGCCAGCAGCCCGGGGACGACCGTGAATGAGCAGTTCTTC. The full variable domain, its missing parts supplied by reference TRBV5-1 and TRBJ2-1, is KAGVTQTPRYLIKTRGQQVTLSCSPISGHRSVSWYQQTPGQGLQFLFEYFSETQRNKGNFPGRFSGRQFSNSRSEMNVSTLELGDSALYLCASSPGTTVNEQFFGPGTRLTVL.

This clonotype has ten or more counts. V usage is TRBV29-1 and J usage is TRBJ2-1; no clear D gene. V lost 0 bases, J lost 6 bases, and 12 bases lay in between. The CDR3 covers 14 residues. Germline CDR1 is SQVTM and CDR2 is ANQGSEA. The CDR3 bases are TGCAGCGTTGAAGAATCCGGGTCGGGCAATGAGCAGTTCTTC. This encodes CSVEESGSGNEQFF.

This clonotype was counted between two and nine times. The chain has TRBV7-2 and TRBJ2-1; D call uncertain. The V gene lost 1 base and the J gene lost 2 bases, with 9 bases spanning the gap. The CDR3 sequence is 15 residues long. The germline gives CDR1 SGHTA, CDR2 FQGNSA. The CDR3 DNA reads as TGTGCCAGCAGCTTAGGGTCAGGAACCTACAATGAGCAGTTCTTC. The encoded protein is CASSLGSGTYNEQFF.

This clonotype has a single count. The chain uses TRBV12-3 or TRBV12-4 and TRBJ1-2, with D possibly TRBD1 on 5 matching bases. Trimming pared 8 bases from V and 2 bases from J, leaving 15 bases between. This CDR3 spans 14 amino acids. The CDR3 DNA follows: TGTGCCAGCCAAAGGGACGGGATAAACTATGGCTACACCTTC. The encoded protein is CASQRDGINYGYTF.

The chain is built from TRBV20-1 and TRBJ1-3; D unclear. The germline V and J ends were trimmed by 3 bases and 0 bases, with 6 bases remaining between them. The length of the CDR3 is 13 residues. Germline V gene lookup returns CDR1 DFQATT and CDR2 SNEGSKA (reference sequence). In DNA form, the CDR3 reads TGCAGTGCTAGTGGGTTCTCTGGAAACACCATATATTTT. It is translated as CSASGFSGNTIYF.

A note on this clonotype: A read error is possible here, since a much larger clone lies one base away. The chain carries TRBV7-3 and TRBJ1-1; no clear D gene. CDR3 size: 16 residues. CDR1 is SGHTA, CDR2 FQGTGA, per germline. The CDR3 DNA is TGTACCAGCAGCCCCTTCCCCAGTAGGACGAACACTGAAGCTTTCTTT. As protein: CTSSPFPSRTNTEAFF.

The sample holds a few counts of this clonotype. A much larger clone sits a single nucleotide away, making a read error possible. J is TRBJ2-1 and V is TRBV6-4, with D possibly being TRBD2 (5 bases). The CDR3 loop spans 14 amino acids. Germline V gene data show CDR1 as MRHNA and CDR2 as SNTAGT. Trimming removed 2 bases at V and 6 bases at J, with 11 bases between. In DNA form, the CDR3 reads TGTGCCAGCAGTGACCACGGACTCCGCAATGAGCAGTTCTTC. Translation: CASSDHGLRNEQFF.

Turning to this clonotype: A much larger clone is a single base away; this may be a read error. The chain uses TRBV12-3 or TRBV12-4 and TRBJ2-4; 7 bases match TRBD1. The J call may be mistaken, given a closer DNA end match to TRBJ2-7. CDR3 length: 15 residues. The CDR3 nucleotides read TGTGTCAGCAGTTCCCGGGACAGTACGACCTACGAGCAGTACTTC. Protein product: CVSSSRDSTTYEQYF.

This clonotype was counted a few times. The chain employs TRBV5-1 and TRBJ1-6, with D hard to call. CDR3 size: 16 residues. Germline values: CDR1 SGHRS, CDR2 YFSETQ. Trimming removed 2 bases at V and 7 bases at J, with 16 bases between. The CDR3 spells CASSLNGLSTNSPLHF. CDR3 DNA: TGCGCCAGCAGCTTAAATGGCCTCTCGACGAATTCACCCCTCCACTTT.

The chain links TRBV30 to TRBJ1-5; the match to TRBD1 covers 8 bases. The germline CDR1 and CDR2 sequences are GTSNPN and SVGIG (reference sequence). V lost 3 bases, J lost 4 bases, and 5 bases stayed unmatched. The CDR3 totals 14 residues. The CDR3 DNA reads TGTGCCTGGAGCGAGGGACAGGTAAATCAGCCCCAGCATTTT. This sequence encodes CAWSEGQVNQPQHF. The variable domain in full, with the rest retrieved from reference TRBV30 and TRBJ1-5, is SQTIHQWPATLVQPVGSPLSLECTVEGTSNPNLYWYRQAAGRGLQLLFYSVGIGQISSEVPQNLSASRPQDRQFILSSKKLLLSDSGFYLCAWSEGQVNQPQHFGDGTRLSIL.

This clonotype occurred many times. The chain employs TRBV27 and TRBJ1-2, with 8 bases lining up with TRBD1. The trim removed 3 bases at V and 7 bases at J, leaving 4 bases unmatched. Germline-derived CDR1 and CDR2 are MNHEY and SMNVEV (reference sequence). This CDR3 is built from 13 residues. The chain's CDR3 is CASSFQGAGGYTF. In DNA, the CDR3 is TGTGCCAGCAGTTTCCAGGGGGCAGGTGGCTACACCTTC.

The chain employs TRBV28 and TRBJ1-2; TRBD1 matches at 8 bases. CDR3 length: 16 amino acids. CDR1 is MDHEN, CDR2 SYDVKM, per germline. J lost 2 bases, V lost 2 bases, and 7 bases had no gene match. CDR3 bases: TGTGCCAGCAGTTTAAGTCTCCAGGGGGCGAACTATGGCTACACCTTC. This gives the protein CASSLSLQGANYGYTF.

The chain uses TRBV20-1 and TRBJ1-4; 7 nucleotides line up with TRBD1. CDR1 and CDR2 (germline): DFQATT, SNEGSKA (reference sequence). V shed 6 bases and J 7 bases; nucleotides not matched to a gene: 8. The CDR3 length is 13 residues. The CDR3 sequence: CSASQGGVEKLFF. The CDR3 DNA sequence: TGCAGTGCAAGCCAGGGGGGTGTTGAAAAACTGTTTTTT.

This chain uses TRBV5-1 with TRBJ1-1, with D tentatively TRBD1 (5 bases). Trimming pared 8 bases from V and 1 base from J, leaving 18 bases between. Germline CDR1 is SGHRS and CDR2 is YFSETQ. The CDR3 loop spans 15 amino acids. CDR3 residues: CASGLGAGGNTEAFF. The CDR3, as DNA: TGCGCCAGTGGCCTAGGGGCTGGGGGGAACACTGAAGCTTTCTTT. The whole variable domain, filled in from reference TRBV5-1 and TRBJ1-1, reads KAGVTQTPRYLIKTRGQQVTLSCSPISGHRSVSWYQQTPGQGLQFLFEYFSETQRNKGNFPGRFSGRQFSNSRSEMNVSTLELGDSALYLCASGLGAGGNTEAFFGQGTRLTVV.

Comment on this clonotype: A much bigger clone sits one base away, suggesting this may be a read error. The CDR3 DNA reads as TGTGCCAGCAGCTTCTATAGTCCCCGCAATGAGCAGTTCTTC. It specifies CASSFYSPRNEQFF. The V gene is TRBV5-5, the J gene TRBJ2-1; no reliable D call. The CDR3 is 14 amino acids. CDR1 SGHKS and CDR2 YYEKEE come from the germline V gene (reference sequence). V lost 2 bases, J lost 6 bases, and 12 bases lay in between. Variable domain in full (rest from reference TRBV5-5 and TRBJ2-1): DAGVTQSPTHLIKTRGQQVTLRCSPISGHKSVSWYQQVLGQGPQFIFQYYEKEERGRGNFPDRFSARQFPNYSSELNVNALLLGDSALYLCASSFYSPRNEQFFGPGTRLTVL.

In regard to this clonotype: One junction end does not reproduce the germline sequence, and a read error may be involved. This rearrangement joins TRBV7-2 to TRBJ2-1; D is perhaps TRBD2 (6 bases). Germline CDR1 reads SGHTA; CDR2 reads FQGNSA. The CDR3 loop spans 13 amino acids. The chain's CDR3 is CANSLTRGNEQFF. DNA of the CDR3: TGTGCCAACAGCTTAACGCGGGGAAATGAGCAGTTCTTC. The full variable domain, with the rest looked up from reference TRBV7-2 and TRBJ2-1, is GAGVSQSPSNKVTEKGKDVELRCDPISGHTALYWYRQSLGQGLEFLIYFQGNSAPDKSGLPSDRFSAERTGGSVSTLTIQRTQQEDSAVYLCANSLTRGNEQFFGPGTRLTVL.

The chain carries TRBV6-4 and TRBJ2-3, with 12 positions matching TRBD2. Germline CDR1 is MRHNA and CDR2 is SNTAGT. J lost 5 bases, V lost 6 bases, and 3 bases had no gene match. There are 14 residues in the CDR3. The CDR3 sequence is CASRLTSGGDTQYF. Written as DNA, the CDR3 is TGTGCCAGCAGGCTGACTAGCGGGGGAGATACGCAGTATTTT.

This clonotype was seen ten or more times. The chain uses TRBV7-2 and TRBJ2-1; 8 nucleotides line up with TRBD2. The CDR3 totals 16 residues. V was clipped by 4 bases and J by 5 bases; unmatched bases: 10. Germline assignment: CDR1 SGHTA and CDR2 FQGNSA. The chain's CDR3 is CASSWEGTRPNNEQFF. The CDR3 DNA reads as TGTGCCAGCAGCTGGGAGGGGACTAGACCGAACAATGAGCAGTTCTTC.

At least ten counts were recorded for this clonotype. The chain is built from TRBV9 and TRBJ2-1, with D possibly TRBD2 on 5 matching bases. Trimming removed 2 bases from V and 4 bases from J, with 7 bases in between. The CDR3 is 13 residues long. In germline, CDR1 is SGDLS, CDR2 YYNGEE. CDR3: CASSVGEYNEQFF. CDR3 bases: TGTGCCAGCAGCGTCGGGGAATACAATGAGCAGTTCTTC.

The sample holds a few counts of this clonotype. One junction end disagrees with the germline gene, perhaps due to a read error. This chain uses TRBV12-3 or TRBV12-4 with TRBJ2-6, with 7 nucleotides matching TRBD1. CDR3 length: 19 amino acids. The CDR3 reads CASSSIQDRYLSGANVRTF. CDR3 in DNA: TGTGCCAGCAGCTCAATACAGGACAGGTACCTCTCTGGGGCCAACGTCCGGACTTTC.

The chain has TRBV30 and TRBJ1-1, with D uncertain. Germline V gene sequence: CDR1 GTSNPN, CDR2 SVGIG (reference sequence). The CDR3 contains 13 residues. The DNA of the CDR3 is TGTGCATTCATGGTCGTGGCGTACGCTGAAGCTTTCTTT. Protein: CAFMVVAYAEAFF.

Only one count was recorded for this clonotype. The conserved phenylalanine or tryptophan normally closing the CDR3 is absent here, so this likely arose from a read error. The J gene is TRBJ2-1, the V gene TRBV7-3, with TRBD2 matching over 11 bases. J lost 10 bases, V lost 1 base, and 3 bases had no gene match. Per the germline V gene, CDR1 is SGHTA and CDR2 is FQGTGA. This CDR3 spans 14 amino acids. Written as DNA, the CDR3 is TGTGCCAGCAGCTTAATCGCTAGCGGGGGGGAGCAGTTCCTC. Protein: CASSLIASGGEQFL.

The chain employs TRBV29-1 and TRBJ2-3; no firm D call. Trimming took 4 bases from V and 1 from J, leaving 12 bases between them. This CDR3 spans 14 amino acids. Germline assignment: CDR1 SQVTM and CDR2 ANQGSEA. The CDR3 DNA sequence: TGCAGCGTTGGGTCTGCGCTGCGCACAGATACGCAGTATTTT. It yields the protein CSVGSALRTDTQYF.

This clonotype was detected ten times or more. A much larger clone is a single base away; this may be a read error. CDR3 DNA: TGCAGCGTTGATTCCGACTCTGGGGCCAACGTCCGGACTTTC. Translating gives CSVDSDSGANVRTF. The V gene is TRBV29-1, the J gene TRBJ2-6, with a weak D call TRBD1 (5 bases). CDR3 length equals 14 residues. CDR1 is SQVTM and CDR2 is ANQGSEA in the germline V gene. The full variable domain, with the rest looked up from reference TRBV29-1 and TRBJ2-6, is SAVISQKPSRDICQRGTSLTIQCQVDSQVTMMFWYRQQPGQSLTLIATANQGSEATYESGFVIDKFPISRPNLTFSTLTVSNMSPEDSSIYLCSVDSDSGANVRTFGAGSRLTVL.

In this sample, this clonotype turned up a few times. The V and J genes are TRBV7-2 and TRBJ2-7; weak D call: TRBD2 (6 bases). The V gene lost 5 bases and the J gene lost 2 bases, with 16 bases spanning the gap. Per the germline V gene, CDR1 is SGHTA and CDR2 is FQGNSA. CDR3 length: 15 residues. CDR3 coding DNA: TGTGCCAGCAGCCAAGTGGGGCGGGGTGCCTACGAGCAGTACTTC. Residues: CASSQVGRGAYEQYF.

This clonotype appeared a few times. This sequence joins TRBV6-5 and TRBJ2-1, with TRBD2 matching 12 bases. The J call may be in error: the DNA end matches TRBJ2-7 better. This CDR3 comprises 14 residues. The germline V gene encodes CDR1 MNHEY and CDR2 SVGAGI. In nucleotides, the CDR3 is TGTGCCAGCCGCCTAGCGGGGGGGTACAATGAGCAGTACTTC. It codes for CASRLAGGYNEQYF.

This clonotype came up many times. The rearrangement joins TRBV7-2 to TRBJ1-5; 9 bases map to TRBD1. This CDR3 is 15 amino acids long. Germline assignment: CDR1 SGHTA and CDR2 FQGNSA. The V and J ends lost 5 bases and 2 bases, in that order; junction bases with no gene match: 4. The CDR3 nucleotides read TGTGCCAGCAGCCCGGACAGGGGTCGCAATCAGCCCCAGCATTTT. Its translation is CASSPDRGRNQPQHF.

At least ten counts were recorded for this clonotype. This sequence joins TRBV6-1 and TRBJ1-2; D unresolved. Germline V gives CDR1 MNHNS, CDR2 SASEGT. Between the trimmed V and J ends, which lost 7 bases and 1 base, there was a span of 16 bases. The CDR3 has 15 residues. CDR3 bases: TGTGCCAGCACCCCACAGTCCGCTAATAACTATGGCTACACCTTC. Its protein is CASTPQSANNYGYTF.